This T cell receptor (beta chain) was sequenced for a study of cytomegalovirus exposure and HLA in healthy donors. About this clone: Its specificity is unknown.

There are 14 residues in the CDR3. CDR1 MDHEN and CDR2 SYDVKM come from the germline V gene. Trimming took 5 bases from V and 3 from J, leaving 11 bases between them. Study-level points and caveats: In a later analysis, TCR association rates varied by HLA locus: DRB1 most, HLA-C fewest. Compared with the roughly 700-donor mean, an Asian-associated ancestry cluster reportedly had fewer N-insertions, according to a later analysis.

Use of 60 Vbeta and 13 Jbeta primers characterized the PCR. Method: immunoSEQ multiplex PCR; TCRdb's copy keeps in-frame clones and lacks some. Of around 300,000 clones in the sample, 80% to 90% were seen once. This receptor was identified in a woman aged 40 to 50 in good health and CMV-seropositive. Sequenced material: PBMCs. J is TRBJ2-1 and V is TRBV28, with D maybe TRBD1 (6 bases). The DNA of the CDR3 is TGTGCCAGCAGTCTACAGGGCTACTACAATGAGCAGTTCTTC. Translating gives CASSLQGYYNEQFF.